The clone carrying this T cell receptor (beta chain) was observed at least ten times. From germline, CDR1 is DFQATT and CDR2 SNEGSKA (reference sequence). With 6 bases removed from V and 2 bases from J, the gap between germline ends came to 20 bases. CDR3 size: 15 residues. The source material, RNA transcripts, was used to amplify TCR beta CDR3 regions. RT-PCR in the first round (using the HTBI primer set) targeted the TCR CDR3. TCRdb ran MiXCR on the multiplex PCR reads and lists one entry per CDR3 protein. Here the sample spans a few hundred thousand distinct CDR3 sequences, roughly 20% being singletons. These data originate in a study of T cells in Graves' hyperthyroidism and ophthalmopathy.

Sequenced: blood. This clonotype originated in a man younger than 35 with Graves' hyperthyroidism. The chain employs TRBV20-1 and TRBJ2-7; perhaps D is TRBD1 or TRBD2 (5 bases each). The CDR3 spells CSARGRQGLTYEQYF. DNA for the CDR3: TGCAGTGCCCGGGGACGCCAGGGTTTGACCTACGAGCAGTACTTC.